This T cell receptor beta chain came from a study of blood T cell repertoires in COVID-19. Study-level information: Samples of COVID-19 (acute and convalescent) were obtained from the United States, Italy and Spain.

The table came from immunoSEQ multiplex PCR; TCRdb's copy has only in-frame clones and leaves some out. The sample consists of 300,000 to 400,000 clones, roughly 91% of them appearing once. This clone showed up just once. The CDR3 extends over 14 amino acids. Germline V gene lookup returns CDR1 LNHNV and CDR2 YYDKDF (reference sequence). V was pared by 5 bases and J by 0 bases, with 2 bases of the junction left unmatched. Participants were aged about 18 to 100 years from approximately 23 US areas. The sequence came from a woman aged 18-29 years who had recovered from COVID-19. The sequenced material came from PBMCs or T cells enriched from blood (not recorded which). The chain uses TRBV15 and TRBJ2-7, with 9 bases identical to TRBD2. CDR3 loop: CATSAGGSSYEQYF. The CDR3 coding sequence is TGTGCCACCAGCGCGGGGGGGAGCTCCTACGAGCAGTACTTC.